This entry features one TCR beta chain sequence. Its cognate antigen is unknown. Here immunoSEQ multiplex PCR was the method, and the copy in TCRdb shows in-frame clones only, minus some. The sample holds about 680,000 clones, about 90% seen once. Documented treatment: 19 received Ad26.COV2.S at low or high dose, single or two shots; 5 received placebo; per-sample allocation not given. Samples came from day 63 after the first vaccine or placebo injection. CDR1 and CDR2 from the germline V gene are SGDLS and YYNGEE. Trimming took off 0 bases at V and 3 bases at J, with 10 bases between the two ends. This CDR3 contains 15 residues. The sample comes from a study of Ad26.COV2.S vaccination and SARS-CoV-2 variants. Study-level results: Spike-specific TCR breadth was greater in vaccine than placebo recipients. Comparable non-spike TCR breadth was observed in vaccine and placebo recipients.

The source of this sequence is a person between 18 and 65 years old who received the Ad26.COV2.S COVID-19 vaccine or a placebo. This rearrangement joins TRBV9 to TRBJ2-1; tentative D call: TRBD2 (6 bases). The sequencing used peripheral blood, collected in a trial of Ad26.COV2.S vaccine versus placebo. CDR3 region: CASSVVVGGYNEQFF. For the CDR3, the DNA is TGTGCCAGCAGCGTAGTAGTGGGAGGCTACAATGAGCAGTTCTTC.